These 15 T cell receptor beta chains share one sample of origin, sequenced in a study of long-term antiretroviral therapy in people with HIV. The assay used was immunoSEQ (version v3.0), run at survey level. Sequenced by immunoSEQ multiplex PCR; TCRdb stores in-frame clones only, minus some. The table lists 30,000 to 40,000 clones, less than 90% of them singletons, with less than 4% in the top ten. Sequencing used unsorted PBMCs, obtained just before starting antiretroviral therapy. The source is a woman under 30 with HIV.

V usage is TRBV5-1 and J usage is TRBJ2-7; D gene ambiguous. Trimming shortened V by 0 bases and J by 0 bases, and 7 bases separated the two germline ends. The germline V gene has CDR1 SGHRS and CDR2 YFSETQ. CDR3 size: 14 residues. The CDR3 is CASSLAVTSYEQYF. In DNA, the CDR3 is TGCGCCAGCAGCTTGGCTGTGACCTCCTACGAGCAGTACTTC.

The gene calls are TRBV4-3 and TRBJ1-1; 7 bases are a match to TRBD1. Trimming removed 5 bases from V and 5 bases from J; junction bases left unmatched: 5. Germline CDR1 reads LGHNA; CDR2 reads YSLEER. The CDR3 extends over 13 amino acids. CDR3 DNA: TGCGCCAGCAGCTTAGGGACAGCAACTGAAGCTTTCTTT. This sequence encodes CASSLGTATEAFF.

The CDR3 is CASSYGSGQETQYF. DNA for the CDR3: TGTGCCAGCAGTTACGGGTCGGGGCAAGAGACCCAGTACTTC. The chain is built from TRBV6-5 and TRBJ2-5, with D perhaps TRBD2 (5 bases). V dropped 2 bases and J dropped 2 bases, with 9 bases sitting between them. The length of the CDR3 is 14 residues. Germline V CDR1 and CDR2: MNHEY, SVGAGI.

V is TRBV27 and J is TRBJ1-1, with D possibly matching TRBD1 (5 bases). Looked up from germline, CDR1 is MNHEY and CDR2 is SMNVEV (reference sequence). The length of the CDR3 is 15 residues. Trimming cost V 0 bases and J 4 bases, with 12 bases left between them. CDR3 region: CASSLSWGVGTEAFF. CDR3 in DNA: TGTGCCAGCAGTTTATCGTGGGGGGTGGGCACTGAAGCTTTCTTT.

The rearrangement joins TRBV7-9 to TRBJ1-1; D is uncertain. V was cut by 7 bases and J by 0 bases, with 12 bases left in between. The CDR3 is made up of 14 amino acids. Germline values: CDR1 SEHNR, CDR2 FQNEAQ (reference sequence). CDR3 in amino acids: CASKEGPMNTEAFF. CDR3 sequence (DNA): TGTGCCAGCAAGGAGGGCCCCATGAACACTGAAGCTTTCTTT.

The CDR3 coding sequence is TGTGCCAGCAGTGAAACCCAGGGGGTCTATGGCTACACCTTC. Its protein product is CASSETQGVYGYTF. J is TRBJ1-2 and V is TRBV25-1; TRBD1 aligns across 7 bases. CDR1 and CDR2 from the germline V gene are MGHDK and SYGVNS. The CDR3 consists of 14 residues. Trimming took 2 bases from V and 4 from J; bases not matched to a gene: 4.

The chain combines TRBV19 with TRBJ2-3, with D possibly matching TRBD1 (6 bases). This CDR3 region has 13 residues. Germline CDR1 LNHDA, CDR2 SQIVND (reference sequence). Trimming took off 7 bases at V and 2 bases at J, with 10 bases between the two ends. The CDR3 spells CASNRVVTDTQYF. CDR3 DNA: TGTGCCAGTAACAGGGTTGTCACAGATACGCAGTATTTT.

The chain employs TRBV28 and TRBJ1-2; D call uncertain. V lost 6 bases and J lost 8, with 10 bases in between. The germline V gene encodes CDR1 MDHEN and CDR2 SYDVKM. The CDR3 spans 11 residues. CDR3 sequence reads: CASSPAYGYTF. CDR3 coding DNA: TGTGCCAGCAGCCCCGCTTACGGCTACACCTTC.

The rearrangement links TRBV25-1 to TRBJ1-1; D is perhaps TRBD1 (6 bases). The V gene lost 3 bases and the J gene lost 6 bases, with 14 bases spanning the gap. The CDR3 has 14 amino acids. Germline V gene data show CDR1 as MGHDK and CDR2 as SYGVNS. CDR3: CASSEGATRAEAFF. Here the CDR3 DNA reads TGTGCCAGCAGTGAGGGGGCCACCAGGGCTGAAGCTTTCTTT.

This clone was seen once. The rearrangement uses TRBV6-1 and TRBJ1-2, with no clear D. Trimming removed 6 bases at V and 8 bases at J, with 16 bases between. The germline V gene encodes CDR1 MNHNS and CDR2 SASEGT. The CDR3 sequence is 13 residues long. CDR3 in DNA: TGTGCCAGCAGCCAGAATCTTTGGGAAGGCTACACCTTC. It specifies CASSQNLWEGYTF.

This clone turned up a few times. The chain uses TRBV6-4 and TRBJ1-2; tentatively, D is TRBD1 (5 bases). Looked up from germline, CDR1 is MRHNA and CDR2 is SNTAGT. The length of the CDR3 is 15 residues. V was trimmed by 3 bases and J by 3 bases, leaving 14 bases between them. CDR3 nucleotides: TGTGCCAGCAGTGAGGCGGCAGGAGGGGACTATGGCTACACCTTC. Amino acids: CASSEAAGGDYGYTF.

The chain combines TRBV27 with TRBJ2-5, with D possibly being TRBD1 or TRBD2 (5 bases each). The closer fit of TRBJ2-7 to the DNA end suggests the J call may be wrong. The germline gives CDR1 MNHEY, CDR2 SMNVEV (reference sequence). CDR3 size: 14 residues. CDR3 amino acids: CASRPGTNLGEQYF. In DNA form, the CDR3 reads TGTGCCAGCAGACCCGGGACGAATCTTGGCGAGCAGTACTTC.

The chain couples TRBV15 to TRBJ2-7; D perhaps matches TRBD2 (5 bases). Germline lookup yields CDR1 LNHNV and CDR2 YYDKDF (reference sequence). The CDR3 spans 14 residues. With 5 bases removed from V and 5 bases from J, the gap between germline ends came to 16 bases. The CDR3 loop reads CATSAGDGVDEQYF. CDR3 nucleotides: TGTGCCACCAGCGCTGGAGACGGGGTCGACGAGCAGTACTTC.

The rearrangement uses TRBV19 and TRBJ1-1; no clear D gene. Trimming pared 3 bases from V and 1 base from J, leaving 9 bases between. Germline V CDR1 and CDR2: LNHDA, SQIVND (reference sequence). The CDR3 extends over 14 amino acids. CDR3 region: CASSISGWNTEAFF. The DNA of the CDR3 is TGTGCCAGTAGTATCTCGGGGTGGAACACTGAAGCTTTCTTT.

In DNA, the CDR3 is TGTGCCAGCTCACCATTGCCGGACAGCTACGAGCAGTACTTC. As protein: CASSPLPDSYEQYF. This sequence joins TRBV18 and TRBJ2-7; the D gene is possibly TRBD1 (6 bases). The germline V gene encodes CDR1 KGHSH and CDR2 LQKENI. Deletions cut 2 bases from V and 3 bases from J, with 11 bases between. The CDR3 spans 14 residues. Combining the CDR3 with reference TRBV18 and TRBJ2-7 gives the whole variable domain NAGVMQNPRHLVRRRGQEARLRCSPMKGHSHVYWYRQLPEEGLKFMVYLQKENIIDESGMPKERFSAEFPKEGPSILRIQQVVRGDSAAYFCASSPLPDSYEQYFGPGTRLTVT.